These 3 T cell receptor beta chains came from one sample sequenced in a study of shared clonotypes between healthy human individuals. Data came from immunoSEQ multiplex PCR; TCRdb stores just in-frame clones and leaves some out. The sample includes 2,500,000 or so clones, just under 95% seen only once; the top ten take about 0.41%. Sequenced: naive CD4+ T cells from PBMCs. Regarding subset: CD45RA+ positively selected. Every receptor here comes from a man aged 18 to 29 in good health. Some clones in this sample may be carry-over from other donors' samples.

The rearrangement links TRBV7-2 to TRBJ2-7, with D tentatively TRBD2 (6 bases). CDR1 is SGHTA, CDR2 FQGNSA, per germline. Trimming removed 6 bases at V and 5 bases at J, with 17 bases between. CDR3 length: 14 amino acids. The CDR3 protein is CASRPLKRADEQYF. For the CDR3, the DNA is TGTGCCAGCAGGCCCCTGAAGCGGGCCGACGAGCAGTACTTC. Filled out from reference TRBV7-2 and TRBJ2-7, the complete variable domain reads GAGVSQSPSNKVTEKGKDVELRCDPISGHTALYWYRQSLGQGLEFLIYFQGNSAPDKSGLPSDRFSAERTGGSVSTLTIQRTQQEDSAVYLCASRPLKRADEQYFGPGTRLTVT.

The CDR3 region has the DNA TGTGCCAGCAGCTCTGAAACCGGGGAGCTGTTTTTT. Protein sequence: CASSSETGELFF. The V gene is TRBV7-7, the J gene TRBJ2-2; D is undetermined. The CDR3 consists of 12 residues. Trimming left V 4 bases short and J 5 bases short, with 5 bases between. CDR1 is SSHAT, CDR2 FNYEAQ, per germline (reference sequence).

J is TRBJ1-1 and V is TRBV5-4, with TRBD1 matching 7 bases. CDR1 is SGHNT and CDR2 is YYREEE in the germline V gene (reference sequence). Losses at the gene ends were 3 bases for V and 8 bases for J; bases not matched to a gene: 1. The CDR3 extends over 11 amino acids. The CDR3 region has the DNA TGTGCCAGCAGCTGGGGACAGGAAGCTTTCTTT. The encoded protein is CASSWGQEAFF.